This T cell receptor (beta chain) was observed in a study of beta chain features in type 1 diabetes. Findings and caveats of the study: Type 1 diabetes patients had moderately but significantly shorter TCRB CDR3s in all four CD4+ subsets.

Blood was drawn once from each donor into heparinised tubes. The draws averaged about 120 mL. The investigators reverse transcribed all of the isolated RNA, so they sequenced expressed TCRB transcripts. Naive, central memory and regulatory T cell samples produced a mean of approximately 3.6 million reads. Libraries were prepared by immunoSEQ multiplex PCR; TCRdb keeps only in-frame clonotypes and omits some of them. Here the sample spans 620,000 or so clones, 15% to 19% being singletons. This clone turned up a few times. As yet, its antigen is unknown. The V gene's germline CDR1 is LGHNA and CDR2 YSLEER. This CDR3 region has 15 residues. Trimming pared 1 base from V and 3 bases from J, leaving 12 bases between.

The sample taken for sequencing was naive CD4+ T cells from blood. The rearrangement uses TRBV4-3 and TRBJ1-2, with no clear D. The sequence was collected from a young man in good health. The CDR3 protein is CASSQAGGIDYGYTF. CDR3 DNA: TGCGCCAGCAGCCAAGCGGGAGGGATAGACTATGGCTACACCTTC.